This T cell receptor (beta chain) originates from a study of T-cell memory formation after mild COVID-19. Across the whole study: TCR clusters showed largely donor specificity.

The CDR3 runs to 14 residues. V was clipped by 4 bases and J by 2 bases, with 12 bases between them. The germline V gene encodes CDR1 MNHEY and CDR2 SMNVEV (reference sequence). TCRalpha and TCRbeta libraries used 5'RACE with constant-segment primers and UMIs. From the 5' RACE reads, TCRdb called clonotypes with MiXCR, one entry per CDR3 protein. Counted here are under 400,000 distinct CDR3 sequences, 28% occurring once; the ten biggest clones make up roughly 14%. Study-level points and caveats: Certain responding clones were present in pre-infection memory, suggesting participation of cross-reactive memory. CD4+ contracting clones were found mainly in CM and EM, and CD8+ ones in EMRA.

Concerning this clonotype: Its cognate antigen is unknown.

The specimen was PBMCs or a T cell subset sorted from them (not recorded which). The J gene is TRBJ2-7, the V gene TRBV27, with D maybe TRBD1 (5 bases). This receptor was identified in an adult woman who had mild COVID-19 (a few samples of this study predate the infection). Cell type and time point are not known. In nucleotides, the CDR3 is TGTGCCAGCAGTTACCCAGGACAAGCCTACGAGCAGTACTTC. This encodes CASSYPGQAYEQYF.